Below, 5 T cell receptor beta chains from the same sample are listed, as sequenced in a study of sequential checkpoint blockade in melanoma. Treatment indicated: randomized to nivolumab then ipilimumab (arm A) or the reverse (arm B). Generated by immunoSEQ multiplex PCR, the TCRdb table keeps only in-frame clones and is missing some. The table lists tens of thousands of clones, roughly 32% of them singletons. The sequencing here drew on tumor tissue (inferred from file names), taken from a patient given nivolumab and ipilimumab in sequence. The source is a human donor with melanoma.

The chain carries TRBV9 and TRBJ2-1; D is uncertain. Trimming took off 3 bases at V and 10 bases at J, with 11 bases between the two ends. This CDR3 contains 12 residues. Germline V lookup: CDR1 SGDLS, CDR2 YYNGEE. CDR3 region: CASSAPEVEQFF. CDR3 in DNA: TGTGCCAGCAGCGCCCCAGAGGTAGAGCAGTTCTTC.

This clone was seen a handful of times. The rearrangement links TRBV9 to TRBJ2-2; perhaps TRBD2 as D (6 bases). The germline V and J ends were trimmed by 2 bases and 2 bases, with 10 bases remaining between them. Germline lookup yields CDR1 SGDLS and CDR2 YYNGEE. The CDR3 is 15 amino acids. Here the CDR3 DNA reads TGTGCCAGCAGCGTTTTCGGGAGAAACACCGGGGAGCTGTTTTTT. Translation: CASSVFGRNTGELFF.

V is TRBV28 and J is TRBJ1-5, with D unclear. Germline V gene data show CDR1 as MDHEN and CDR2 as SYDVKM. Trimming took off 2 bases at V and 1 base at J, with 12 bases between the two ends. The CDR3 is made up of 16 amino acids. The CDR3 DNA reads TGTGCCAGCAGTTTACGGTCGGGGAACAGCAATCAGCCCCAGCATTTT. This sequence encodes CASSLRSGNSNQPQHF. Complete variable domain (other parts from reference TRBV28 and TRBJ1-5): DVKVTQSSRYLVKRTGEKVFLECVQDMDHENMFWYRQDPGLGLRLIYFSYDVKMKEKGDIPEGYSVSREKKERFSLILESASTNQTSMYLCASSLRSGNSNQPQHFGDGTRLSIL.

This chain uses TRBV5-1 with TRBJ2-4, with no clear D. The CDR3 has 14 residues. Trimming stripped 0 bases from V and 4 bases from J, with 8 bases between. Germline loops: CDR1 SGHRS, CDR2 YFSETQ. This CDR3 reads CASSLGHPKNIQYF. The CDR3 bases are TGCGCCAGCAGCTTGGGACACCCAAAAAACATTCAGTACTTC. The complete variable domain, with remaining parts taken from reference TRBV5-1 and TRBJ2-4, reads KAGVTQTPRYLIKTRGQQVTLSCSPISGHRSVSWYQQTPGQGLQFLFEYFSETQRNKGNFPGRFSGRQFSNSRSEMNVSTLELGDSALYLCASSLGHPKNIQYFGAGTRLSVL.

V gene TRBV9 combines with J gene TRBJ1-4; D ambiguous. Germline CDR1 is SGDLS and CDR2 is YYNGEE. The ends were cut back, 0 bases at V and 2 bases at J, with 5 bases in the middle. This CDR3 is built from 14 residues. The CDR3 region has the DNA TGTGCCAGCAGCGTAGGACCGACTAATGAAAAACTGTTTTTT. Translation gives CASSVGPTNEKLFF. The complete variable domain, with remaining parts taken from reference TRBV9 and TRBJ1-4, reads DSGVTQTPKHLITATGQRVTLRCSPRSGDLSVYWYQQSLDQGLQFLIQYYNGEERAKGNILERFSAQQFPDLHSELNLSSLELGDSALYFCASSVGPTNEKLFFGSGTQLSVL.